This TCR beta chain stems from a study of blood T cell repertoires in COVID-19. Turning to the study itself: The United States, Italy and Spain were the sources of the acute and convalescent COVID-19 samples. Nucleic acid was either cDNA or gDNA, and it came from T cells, B-cell-depleted T cells, or PBMCs.

V was cut by 2 bases and J by 9 bases, with 10 bases left in between. This CDR3 is 12 amino acids long. CDR1 and CDR2 (germline): WNHNN, SYGVQD (reference sequence). Per the original data handling: Amplification of reference gene primers was used by the study to estimate nucleated cell counts. Generated by immunoSEQ multiplex PCR, the TCRdb table keeps only in-frame clones and is missing some. V and J calls plus clone size are reproduced from that table; the DNA served to infer D and trimming. This table holds 130,000 to 150,000 clones, roughly 80% found once. Input material: peripheral blood. The sequence derives from a man in his 70s who had recovered from COVID-19. This chain joins TRBV10-1 and TRBJ1-1; D unresolved. In DNA form, the CDR3 reads TGCGCCAGCAGTGAGATAGAGGGTAAAGCTTTCTTT. Its translation is CASSEIEGKAFF.